Listed below are T cell receptor beta chains from one sample, sequenced in a study of cytomegalovirus exposure and HLA in healthy donors. The assay was immunoSEQ multiplex PCR, and TCRdb's table has in-frame clones only and misses some. The repertoire has 60,000 to 70,000 clones, around four fifths of them found once; the top ten carry just under 3%. The sequenced material came from PBMCs. The receptors here all came from a woman aged 30 to 39 in good health and CMV-seronegative. Both conserved end residues are part of each CDR3.

>TRBV7-2
CASSSLTANYGYTF
>TRBV11-2
CASSLDRGETQYF
>TRBV5-5
CASSLAPREGVQFF
>TRBV9
CASSVEGSSNQPQHF
>TRBV11-3
CASSLFQGGANEKLFF
>TRBV11-2
CASRVWGGIYNEQFF
>TRBV25-1
CASSESRAQGAFF
>TRBV7-7
CASSAGGRFISGELFF
>TRBV27
CASSLAGRYNEQFF
>TRBV7-2
CASSSSGHPNTEAFF
>TRBV12-5
CASGPGTGELFF
>TRBV19
CASSISRVETQYF
>TRBV6-5
CASSYVGEETQYF
>TRBV11-2
CASSFSGTRVGKLFF
>TRBV9
CASSAFEPGLEKVFF
>TRBV5-1
CASSLKEGAPTLNTEAFF
>TRBV4-2
CATQRDRAGNTIYF
>TRBV7-2
CASSLNGGGTDTQYF
>TRBV30
CAWTAQGGPQHF
>TRBV30
CAWSEGGNPEKLFF
>TRBV7-9
CASSLVGQGAAAFF
>TRBV5-4
CASRGSWEADTQYF
>TRBV4-1
CASSQDRGQYSYNQPQHF
>TRBV4-1
CASSHYGGYNEQFF
>TRBV5-6
CASSLARWGTDTQYF
>TRBV7-9
CASSESGGPLHF
>TRBV9
CASSPTPNVPSTGELFF
>TRBV18
CASSLGVEETQYF
>TRBV10-2
CASSEDPGGTEAFF
>TRBV6-4
CASRPQGFSGDGYTF
>TRBV5-8
CASSLGNRASGANVLTF
>TRBV7-9
CASSTTAAEKLFF
>TRBV27
CASSFGTGANTGELFF
>TRBV30
CAWVGGPGNTIYF
>TRBV5-4
CASSLRGNEKLFF
>TRBV18
CASSAPSGSDSGANVLTF
>TRBV19
CASSRREGVTGELFF
>TRBV10-3
CAISDRDRVGYTF
>TRBV4-1
CASSQGRVTPFNTEAFF
>TRBV19
CASSIAPGQPQHF
>TRBV7-3
CASSLTSAAQSGANVLTF
>TRBV9
CASSGGTGSHYGYTF
>TRBV30
CAWSGQNTEAFF
>TRBV19
CASADISYGYTF
>TRBV6-1
CASSDPFRSREQFF
>TRBV4-1
CASSQHGGDQPQHF
>TRBV6-1
CASTDRGPTEAFF
>TRBV19
CASNRRGAGNTIYF
>TRBV5-4
CASTLVPAAGGNEQFF
>TRBV4-1
CASSPRGAGERYNQPQHF
>TRBV7-9
CASSGGLAGNYNEQFF
>TRBV19
CATSKAANTEAFF